This T cell receptor (beta chain) is from a study of T cell repertoires in cytomegalovirus infection. TCRdb redid the calling of the reads with MiXCR, one entry per CDR3 protein. The sample records hundreds of thousands of distinct CDR3 sequences, around a sixth being singletons. Germline V gene lookup returns CDR1 DFQATT and CDR2 SNEGSKA (reference sequence). The CDR3 runs 15 residues. Trimming shortened V by 0 bases and J by 2 bases, and 12 bases separated the two germline ends. The sample comprised PBMCs. This sequence was found in a human donor in good health (CMV status not recorded). Some clones in this sample may be carry-over from other donors' samples. This rearrangement joins TRBV20-1 to TRBJ2-3, with no clear D. CDR3 bases: TGCAGTGCTAGAGATTTTGTAAAATCCACAGATACGCAGTATTTT. The encoded protein is CSARDFVKSTDTQYF.